This T cell receptor beta chain appears in the sequencing data of a study of cytomegalovirus exposure and HLA in healthy donors. Concerning this clone itself: Its antigen is unidentified.

General study findings and limits: Later on, analysis showed that most CMV-associated TCR beta chains appeared to be HLA-restricted. From TCR beta sequences, most subjects' HLA-A and HLA-B alleles were reportedly predicted accurately.

PCR was performed using 60 Vbeta and 13 Jbeta primers. Sequencing used immunoSEQ multiplex PCR; TCRdb keeps in-frame clones, though not all of them. The sample includes under 150,000 clones, 80% to 85% of them seen just once. The CDR3 length is 19 residues. Trimming removed 0 bases at V and 2 bases at J, with 20 bases between. Looked up from germline, CDR1 is LNHDA and CDR2 is SQIVND (reference sequence). Unrecorded immune exposure was likely among donors, who were nominally healthy when sampled. This clonotype originated in a male donor in good health and CMV-seronegative. The chain has TRBV19 and TRBJ2-1; maybe TRBD2 (7 bases). Sequenced input: PBMCs. The CDR3 spells CASSIDGQYGGAPYNEQFF. The CDR3 DNA is TGTGCCAGTAGTATAGACGGGCAATATGGGGGGGCTCCCTACAATGAGCAGTTCTTC. The full variable domain, in which reference TRBV19 and TRBJ2-1 provide the parts outside the CDR3, is DGGITQSPKYLFRKEGQNVTLSCEQNLNHDAMYWYRQDPGQGLRLIYYSQIVNDFQKGDIAEGYSVSREKKESFPLTVTSAQKNPTAFYLCASSIDGQYGGAPYNEQFFGPGTRLTVL.